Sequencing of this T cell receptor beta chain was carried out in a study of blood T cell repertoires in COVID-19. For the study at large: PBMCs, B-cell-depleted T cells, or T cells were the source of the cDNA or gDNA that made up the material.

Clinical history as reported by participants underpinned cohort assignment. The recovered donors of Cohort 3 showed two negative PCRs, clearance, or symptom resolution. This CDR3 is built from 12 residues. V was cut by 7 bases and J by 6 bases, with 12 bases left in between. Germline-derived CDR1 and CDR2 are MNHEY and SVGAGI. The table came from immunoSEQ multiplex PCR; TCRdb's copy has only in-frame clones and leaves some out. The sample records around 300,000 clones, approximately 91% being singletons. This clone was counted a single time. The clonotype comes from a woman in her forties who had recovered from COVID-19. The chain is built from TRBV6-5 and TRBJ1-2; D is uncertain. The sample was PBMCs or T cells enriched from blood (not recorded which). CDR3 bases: TGTGCCAGCACACATGGGCCTAATGGCTACACCTTC. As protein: CASTHGPNGYTF.